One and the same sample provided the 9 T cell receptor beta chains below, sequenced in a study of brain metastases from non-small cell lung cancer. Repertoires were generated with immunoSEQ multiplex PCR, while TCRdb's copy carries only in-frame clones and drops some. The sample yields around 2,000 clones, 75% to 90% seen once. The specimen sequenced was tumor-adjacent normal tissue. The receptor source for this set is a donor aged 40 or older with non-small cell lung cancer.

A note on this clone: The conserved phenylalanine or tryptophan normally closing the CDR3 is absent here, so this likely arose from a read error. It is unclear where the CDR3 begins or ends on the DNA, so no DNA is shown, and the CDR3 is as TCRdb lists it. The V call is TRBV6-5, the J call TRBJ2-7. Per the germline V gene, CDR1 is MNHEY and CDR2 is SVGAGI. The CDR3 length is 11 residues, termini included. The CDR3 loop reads CASSYPTDEIL.

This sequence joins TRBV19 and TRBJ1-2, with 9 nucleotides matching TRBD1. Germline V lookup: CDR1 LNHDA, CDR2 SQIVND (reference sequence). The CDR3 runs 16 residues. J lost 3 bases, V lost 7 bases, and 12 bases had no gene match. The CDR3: CASNLGQGPGDYGYTF. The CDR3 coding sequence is TGTGCCAGTAACCTAGGACAGGGGCCGGGGGACTATGGCTACACCTTC.

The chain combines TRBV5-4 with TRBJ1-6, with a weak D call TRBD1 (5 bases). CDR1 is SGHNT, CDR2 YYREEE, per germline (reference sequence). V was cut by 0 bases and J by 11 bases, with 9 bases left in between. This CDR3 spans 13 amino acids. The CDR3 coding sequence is TGTGCCAGCAGCTTGGGTCAGGGTCCACCCCTCCACTTT. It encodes CASSLGQGPPLHF.

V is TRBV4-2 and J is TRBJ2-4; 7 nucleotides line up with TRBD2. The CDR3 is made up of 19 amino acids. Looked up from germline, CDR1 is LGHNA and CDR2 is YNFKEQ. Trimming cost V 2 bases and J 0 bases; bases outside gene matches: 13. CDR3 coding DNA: TGTGCCAGCAGCCAACGCCGAGGGGAGGGCACCCTAGCCAAAAACATTCAGTACTTC. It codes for CASSQRRGEGTLAKNIQYF.

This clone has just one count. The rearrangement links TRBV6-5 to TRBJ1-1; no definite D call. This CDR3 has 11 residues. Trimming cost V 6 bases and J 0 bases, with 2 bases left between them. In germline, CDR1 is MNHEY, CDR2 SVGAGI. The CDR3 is CASRMNTEAFF. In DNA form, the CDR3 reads TGTGCCAGCAGGATGAACACTGAAGCTTTCTTT.

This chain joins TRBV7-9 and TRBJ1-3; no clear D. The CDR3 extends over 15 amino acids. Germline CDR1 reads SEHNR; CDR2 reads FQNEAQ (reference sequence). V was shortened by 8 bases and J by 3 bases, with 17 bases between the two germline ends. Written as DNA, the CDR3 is TGTGCCAGCGGTGGGCGGGTGGCGAGTGGAAACACCATATATTTT. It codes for CASGGRVASGNTIYF.

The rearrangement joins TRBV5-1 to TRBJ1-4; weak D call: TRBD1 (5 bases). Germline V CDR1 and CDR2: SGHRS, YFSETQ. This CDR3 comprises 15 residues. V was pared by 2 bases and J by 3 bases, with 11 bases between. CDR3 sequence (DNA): TGCGCCAGCAGCTTACGAGGGGCCTCTAATGAAAAACTGTTTTTT. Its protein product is CASSLRGASNEKLFF.

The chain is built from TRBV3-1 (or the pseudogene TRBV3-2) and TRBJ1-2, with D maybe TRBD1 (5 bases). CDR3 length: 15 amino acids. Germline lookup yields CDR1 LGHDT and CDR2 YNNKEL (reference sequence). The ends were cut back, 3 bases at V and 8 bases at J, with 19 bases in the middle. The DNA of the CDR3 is TGTGCCAGCAGCCAGACCCTCGGCGGGGCTCTGGGCTACACCTTC. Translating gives CASSQTLGGALGYTF.

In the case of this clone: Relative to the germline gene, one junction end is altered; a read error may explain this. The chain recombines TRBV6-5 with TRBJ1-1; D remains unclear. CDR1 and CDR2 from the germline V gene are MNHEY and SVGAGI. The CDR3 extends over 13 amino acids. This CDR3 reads CASSRRRNTKAFF. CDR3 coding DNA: TGTGCCAGCAGTCGAAGAAGGAACACTAAAGCTTTCTTT.